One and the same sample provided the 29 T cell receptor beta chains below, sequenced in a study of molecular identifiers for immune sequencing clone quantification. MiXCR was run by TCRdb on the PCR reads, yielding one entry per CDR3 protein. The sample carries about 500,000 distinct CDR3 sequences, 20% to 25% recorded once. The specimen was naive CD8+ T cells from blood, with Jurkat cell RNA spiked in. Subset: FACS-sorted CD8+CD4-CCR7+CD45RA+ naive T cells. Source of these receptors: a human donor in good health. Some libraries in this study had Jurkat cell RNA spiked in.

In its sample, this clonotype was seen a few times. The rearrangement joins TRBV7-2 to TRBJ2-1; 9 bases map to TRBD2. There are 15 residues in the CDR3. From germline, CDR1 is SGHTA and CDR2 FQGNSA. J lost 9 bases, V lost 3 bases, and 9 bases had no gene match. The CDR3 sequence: CASSFPGSGSGEQFF. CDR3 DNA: TGTGCCAGCAGCTTCCCGGGTAGCGGGAGTGGTGAGCAGTTCTTC. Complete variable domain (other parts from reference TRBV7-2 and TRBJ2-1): GAGVSQSPSNKVTEKGKDVELRCDPISGHTALYWYRQSLGQGLEFLIYFQGNSAPDKSGLPSDRFSAERTGGSVSTLTIQRTQQEDSAVYLCASSFPGSGSGEQFFGPGTRLTVL.

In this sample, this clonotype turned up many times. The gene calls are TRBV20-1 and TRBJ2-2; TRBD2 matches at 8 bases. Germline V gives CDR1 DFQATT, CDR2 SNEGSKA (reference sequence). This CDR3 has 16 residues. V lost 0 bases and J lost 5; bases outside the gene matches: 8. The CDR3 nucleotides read TGCAGTGCTAGAGATCAGTCTAGCGGGTTGACCGGGGAGCTGTTTTTT. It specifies CSARDQSSGLTGELFF.

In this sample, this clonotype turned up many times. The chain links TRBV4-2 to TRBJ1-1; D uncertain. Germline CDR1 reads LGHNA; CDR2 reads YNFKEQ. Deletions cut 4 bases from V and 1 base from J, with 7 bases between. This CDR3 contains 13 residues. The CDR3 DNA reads TGTGCCAGCAGCCCCTACAAGAACACTGAAGCTTTCTTT. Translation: CASSPYKNTEAFF.

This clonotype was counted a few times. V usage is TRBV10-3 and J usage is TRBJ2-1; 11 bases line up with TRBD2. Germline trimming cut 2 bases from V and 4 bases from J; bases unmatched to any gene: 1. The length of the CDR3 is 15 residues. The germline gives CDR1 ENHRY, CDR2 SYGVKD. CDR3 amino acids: CAISEGTSGYNEQFF. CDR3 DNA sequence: TGTGCCATCAGTGAGGGGACTAGCGGTTACAATGAGCAGTTCTTC.

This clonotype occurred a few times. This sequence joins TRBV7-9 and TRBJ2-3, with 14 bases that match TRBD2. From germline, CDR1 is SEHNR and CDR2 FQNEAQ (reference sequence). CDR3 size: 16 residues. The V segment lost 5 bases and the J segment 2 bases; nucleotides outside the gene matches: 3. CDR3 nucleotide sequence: TGTGCCAGCAGCGTGGGACTAGCGGGGGACACAGATACGCAGTATTTT. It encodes CASSVGLAGDTDTQYF.

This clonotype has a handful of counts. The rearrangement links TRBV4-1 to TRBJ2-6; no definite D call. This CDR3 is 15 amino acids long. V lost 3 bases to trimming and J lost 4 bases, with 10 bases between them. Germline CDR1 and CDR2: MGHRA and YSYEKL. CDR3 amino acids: CASSQQGRGANVLTF. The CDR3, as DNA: TGCGCCAGCAGCCAGCAAGGCCGGGGGGCCAACGTCCTGACTTTC.

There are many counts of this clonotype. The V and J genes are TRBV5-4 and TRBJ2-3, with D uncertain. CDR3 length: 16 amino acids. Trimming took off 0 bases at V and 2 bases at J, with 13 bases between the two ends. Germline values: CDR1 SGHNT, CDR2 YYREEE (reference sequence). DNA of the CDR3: TGTGCCAGCAGCTTGGGTGCCCGCGACTCCACAGATACGCAGTATTTT. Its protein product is CASSLGARDSTDTQYF.

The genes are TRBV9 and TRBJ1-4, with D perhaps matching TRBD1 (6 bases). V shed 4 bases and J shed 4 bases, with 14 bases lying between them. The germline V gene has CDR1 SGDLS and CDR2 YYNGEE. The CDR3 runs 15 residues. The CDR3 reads CASSSTGTFNEKLFF. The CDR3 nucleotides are TGTGCCAGCAGCTCCACAGGGACCTTTAATGAAAAACTGTTTTTT.

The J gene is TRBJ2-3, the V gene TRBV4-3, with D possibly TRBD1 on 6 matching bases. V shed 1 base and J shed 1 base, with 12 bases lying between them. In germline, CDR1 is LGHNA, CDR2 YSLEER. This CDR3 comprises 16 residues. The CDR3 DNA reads TGCGCCAGCAGCCAAGCCCCCGAGGGGGGCACAGATACGCAGTATTTT. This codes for CASSQAPEGGTDTQYF.

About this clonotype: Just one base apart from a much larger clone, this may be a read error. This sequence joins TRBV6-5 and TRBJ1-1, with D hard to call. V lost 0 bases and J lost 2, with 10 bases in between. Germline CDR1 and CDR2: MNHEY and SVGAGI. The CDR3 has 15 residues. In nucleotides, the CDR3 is TGTGCCAGCAGTTACTCGGGGTATTCCAACACTGAAGCTTTCTTT. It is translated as CASSYSGYSNTEAFF.

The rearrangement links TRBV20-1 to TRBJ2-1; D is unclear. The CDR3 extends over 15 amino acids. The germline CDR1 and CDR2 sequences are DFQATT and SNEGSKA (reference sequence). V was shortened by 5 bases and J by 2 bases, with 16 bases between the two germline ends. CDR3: CSAEHTEPTYNEQFF. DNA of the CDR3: TGCAGTGCTGAACACACAGAGCCTACCTACAATGAGCAGTTCTTC.

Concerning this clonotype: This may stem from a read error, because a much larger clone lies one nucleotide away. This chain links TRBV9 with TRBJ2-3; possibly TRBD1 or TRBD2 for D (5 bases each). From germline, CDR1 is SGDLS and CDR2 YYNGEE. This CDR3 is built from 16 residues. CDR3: CASSVKGISSTDTRYF. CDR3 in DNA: TGTGCCAGCAGCGTAAAGGGGATATCTAGCACAGATACGCGGTATTTT. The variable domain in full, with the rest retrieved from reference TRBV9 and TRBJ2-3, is DSGVTQTPKHLITATGQRVTLRCSPRSGDLSVYWYQQSLDQGLQFLIQYYNGEERAKGNILERFSAQQFPDLHSELNLSSLELGDSALYFCASSVKGISSTDTRYFGPGTRLTVL.

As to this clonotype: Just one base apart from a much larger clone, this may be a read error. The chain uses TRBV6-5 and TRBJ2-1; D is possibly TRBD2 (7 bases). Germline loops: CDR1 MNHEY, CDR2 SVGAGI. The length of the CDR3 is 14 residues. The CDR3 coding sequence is TGTGCCAGCAACTTACGGGGGGCCAGCAATGAGCGGTTCTTC. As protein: CASNLRGASNERFF.

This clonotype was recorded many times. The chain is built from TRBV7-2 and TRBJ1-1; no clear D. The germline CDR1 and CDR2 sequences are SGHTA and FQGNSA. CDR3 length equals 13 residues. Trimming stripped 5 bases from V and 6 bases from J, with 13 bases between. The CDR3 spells CASSETEAPEAFF. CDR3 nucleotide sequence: TGTGCCAGCAGCGAAACAGAAGCCCCTGAAGCTTTCTTT.

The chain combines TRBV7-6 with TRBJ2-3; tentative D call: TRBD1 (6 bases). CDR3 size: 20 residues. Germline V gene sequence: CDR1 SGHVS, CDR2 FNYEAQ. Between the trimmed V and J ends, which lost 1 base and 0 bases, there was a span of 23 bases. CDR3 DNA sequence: TGTGCCAGCAGCTTAGATGTTACAGGGAGAATACGTTCTAGCACAGATACGCAGTATTTT. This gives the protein CASSLDVTGRIRSSTDTQYF. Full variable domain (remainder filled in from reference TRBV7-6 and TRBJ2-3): GAGVSQSPRYKVTKRGQDVALRCDPISGHVSLYWYRQALGQGPEFLTYFNYEAQQDKSGLPNDRFSAERPEGSISTLTIQRTEQRDSAMYRCASSLDVTGRIRSSTDTQYFGPGTRLTVL.

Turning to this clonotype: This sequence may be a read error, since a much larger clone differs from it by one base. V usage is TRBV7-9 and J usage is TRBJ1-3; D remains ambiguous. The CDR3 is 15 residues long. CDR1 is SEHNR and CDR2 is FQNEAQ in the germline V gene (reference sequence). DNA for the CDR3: TGTGCCAGCAGCCCGCAAATATCCTCTGGAAACTCCATATATTTT. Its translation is CASSPQISSGNSIYF. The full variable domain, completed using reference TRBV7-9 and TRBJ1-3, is DTGVSQNPRHKITKRGQNVTFRCDPISEHNRLYWYRQTLGQGPEFLTYFQNEAQLEKSRLLSDRFSAERPKGSFSTLEIQRTEQGDSAMYLCASSPQISSGNSIYFGEGSWLTVV.

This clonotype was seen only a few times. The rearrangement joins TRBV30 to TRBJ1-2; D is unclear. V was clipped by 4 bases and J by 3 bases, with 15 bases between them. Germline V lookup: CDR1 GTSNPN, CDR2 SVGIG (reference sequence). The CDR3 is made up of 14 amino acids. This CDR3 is CAWTKGSDYYGYTF. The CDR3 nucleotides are TGTGCCTGGACCAAAGGGTCGGACTACTATGGCTACACCTTC.

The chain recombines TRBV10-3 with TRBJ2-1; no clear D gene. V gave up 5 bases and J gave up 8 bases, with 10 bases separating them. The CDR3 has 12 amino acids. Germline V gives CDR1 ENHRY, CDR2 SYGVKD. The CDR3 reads CAISPTGDEQFF. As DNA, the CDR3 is TGTGCCATCAGTCCAACTGGAGATGAGCAGTTCTTC.

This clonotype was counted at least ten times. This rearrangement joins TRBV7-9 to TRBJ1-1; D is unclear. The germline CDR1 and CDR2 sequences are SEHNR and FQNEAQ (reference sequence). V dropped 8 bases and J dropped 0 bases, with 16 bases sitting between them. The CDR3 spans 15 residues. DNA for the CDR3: TGTGCCAGCGGGGATTTTGAGCTCATGAACACTGAAGCTTTCTTT. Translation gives CASGDFELMNTEAFF.

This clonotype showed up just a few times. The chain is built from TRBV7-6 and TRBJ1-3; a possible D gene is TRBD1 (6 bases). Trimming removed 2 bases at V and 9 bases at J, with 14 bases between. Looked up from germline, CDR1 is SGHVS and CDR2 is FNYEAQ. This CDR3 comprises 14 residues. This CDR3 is CASSLTGTGGTIYF. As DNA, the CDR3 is TGTGCCAGCAGCTTAACAGGGACGGGAGGCACCATATATTTT. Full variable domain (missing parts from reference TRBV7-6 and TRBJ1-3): GAGVSQSPRYKVTKRGQDVALRCDPISGHVSLYWYRQALGQGPEFLTYFNYEAQQDKSGLPNDRFSAERPEGSISTLTIQRTEQRDSAMYRCASSLTGTGGTIYFGEGSWLTVV.

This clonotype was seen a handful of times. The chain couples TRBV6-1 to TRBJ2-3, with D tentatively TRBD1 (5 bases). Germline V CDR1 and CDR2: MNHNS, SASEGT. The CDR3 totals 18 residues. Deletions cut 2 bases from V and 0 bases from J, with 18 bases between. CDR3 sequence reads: CASSEFSMSQASTDTQYF. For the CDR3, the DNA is TGTGCCAGCAGTGAATTTTCGATGTCACAGGCAAGCACAGATACGCAGTATTTT.

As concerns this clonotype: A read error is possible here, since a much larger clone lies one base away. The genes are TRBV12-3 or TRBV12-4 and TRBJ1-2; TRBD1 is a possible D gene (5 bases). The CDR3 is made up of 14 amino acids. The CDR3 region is CASRAGTPSYGHTF. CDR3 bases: TGTGCCAGCAGGGCCGGGACGCCCTCCTATGGCCACACCTTC.

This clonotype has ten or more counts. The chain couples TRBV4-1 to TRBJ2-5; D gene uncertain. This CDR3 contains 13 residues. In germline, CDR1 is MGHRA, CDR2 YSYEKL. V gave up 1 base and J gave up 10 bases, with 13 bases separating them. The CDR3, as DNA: TGCGCCAGCAGCCAAGGTGGTAGGAATGACCAGTACTTC. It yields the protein CASSQGGRNDQYF.

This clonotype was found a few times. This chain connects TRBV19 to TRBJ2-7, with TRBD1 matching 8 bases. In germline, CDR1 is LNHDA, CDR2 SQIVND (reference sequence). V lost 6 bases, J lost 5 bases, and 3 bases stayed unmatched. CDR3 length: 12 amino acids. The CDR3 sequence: CASSTGGNEQYF. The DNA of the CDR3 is TGTGCCAGTAGCACAGGGGGAAACGAGCAGTACTTC.

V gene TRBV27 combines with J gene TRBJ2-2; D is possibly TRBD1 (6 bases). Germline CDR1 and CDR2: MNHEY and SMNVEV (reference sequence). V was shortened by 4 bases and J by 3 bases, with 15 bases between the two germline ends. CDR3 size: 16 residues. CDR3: CASSYRTAMDTGELFF. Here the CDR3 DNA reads TGTGCCAGCAGTTACAGGACAGCGATGGACACCGGGGAGCTGTTTTTT.

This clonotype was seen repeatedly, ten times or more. The CDR3 coding sequence is TGTGCCAGCAGCCAAGTTCTTAGAATGGCCCAGAACACTGAAGCTTTCTTT. Protein product: CASSQVLRMAQNTEAFF. The rearrangement uses TRBV14 and TRBJ1-1; D not certain. Trimming cost V 1 base and J 1 base, with 16 bases left between them. This CDR3 spans 17 amino acids. Germline lookup yields CDR1 SGHDN and CDR2 FVKESK.

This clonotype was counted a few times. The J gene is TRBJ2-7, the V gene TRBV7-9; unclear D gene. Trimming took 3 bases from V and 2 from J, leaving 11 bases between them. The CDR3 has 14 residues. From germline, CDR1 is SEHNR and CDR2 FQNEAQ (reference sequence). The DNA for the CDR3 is TGTGCCAGCAGCTTTCCCACCCTTCCCTACGAGCAGTACTTC. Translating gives CASSFPTLPYEQYF.

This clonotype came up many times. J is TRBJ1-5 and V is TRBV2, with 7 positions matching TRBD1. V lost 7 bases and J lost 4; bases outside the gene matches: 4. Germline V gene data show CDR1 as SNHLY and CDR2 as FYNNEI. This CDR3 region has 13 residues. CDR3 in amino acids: CASNGQVNQPQHF. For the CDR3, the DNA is TGTGCCAGCAACGGACAGGTGAATCAGCCCCAGCATTTT.

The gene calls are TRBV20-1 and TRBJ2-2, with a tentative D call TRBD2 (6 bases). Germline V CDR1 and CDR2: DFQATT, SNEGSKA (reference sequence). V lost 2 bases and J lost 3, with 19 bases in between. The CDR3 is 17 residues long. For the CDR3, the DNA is TGCAGTGCTAGAATCGATCGGGGGTCCTCCTACACCGGGGAGCTGTTTTTT. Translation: CSARIDRGSSYTGELFF.